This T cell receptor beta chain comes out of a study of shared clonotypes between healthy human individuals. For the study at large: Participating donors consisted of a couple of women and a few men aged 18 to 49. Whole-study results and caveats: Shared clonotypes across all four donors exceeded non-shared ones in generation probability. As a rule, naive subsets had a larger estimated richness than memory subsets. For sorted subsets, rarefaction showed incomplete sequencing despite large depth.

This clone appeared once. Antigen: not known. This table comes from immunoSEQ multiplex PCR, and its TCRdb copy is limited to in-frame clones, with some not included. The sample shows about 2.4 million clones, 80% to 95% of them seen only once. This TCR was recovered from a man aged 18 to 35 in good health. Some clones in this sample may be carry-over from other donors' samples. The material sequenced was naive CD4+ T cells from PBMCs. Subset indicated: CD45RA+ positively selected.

The CDR3 region has the DNA TGTGCCTGCCTAGAGGGAGCTGCAAACACCATATATTTT. It yields the protein CACLEGAANTIYF. V and J are TRBV30 and TRBJ1-3; D gene ambiguous. The germline V gene has CDR1 GTSNPN and CDR2 SVGIG (reference sequence). CDR3 length: 13 amino acids. Trimming left V 6 bases short and J 6 bases short, with 15 bases between.